This T cell receptor (beta chain) was observed in a study of shared clonotypes between healthy human individuals. Study-level points and caveats: Relative to memory subsets, naive subsets generally showed larger estimated richness. Generation of non-shared clonotypes was less probable than generation of clonotypes shared by all four donors.

Germline-derived CDR1 and CDR2 are MNHEY and SMNVEV (reference sequence). J was trimmed by 4 bases and V by 3 bases; bases with no gene match: 3. The CDR3 runs 14 residues. In the authors' workflow: Quality scores were absent from the junction-only immunoSEQ sequences, so filtering differed. The data were produced by immunoSEQ multiplex PCR, yet TCRdb's version contains in-frame clones alone and is incomplete. The V and J calls and clone size are taken from that table; D and trimming were inferred from the DNA. Of fewer than 1 million clones listed, approximately 97% were seen once; the top ten hold less than 0.3%. CD8 cells regarded as naive lacked CD45RO, were positively chosen for CCR7, and omitted terminally differentiated effector memory CD45RA+ cells. In regard to this clone: Its cognate antigen is unknown. Other DNA sequences of this sample code for an identical CDR3.

The sample was naive CD8+ T cells sorted from blood. This chain uses TRBV27 with TRBJ2-7; the match to TRBD2 covers 10 bases. This clonotype originated in a man aged 25 to 45 in good health. The CDR3, as DNA: TGTGCCAGCAGTTTGAAACTAGCGGGGTACGAGCAGTACTTC. Translation gives CASSLKLAGYEQYF.